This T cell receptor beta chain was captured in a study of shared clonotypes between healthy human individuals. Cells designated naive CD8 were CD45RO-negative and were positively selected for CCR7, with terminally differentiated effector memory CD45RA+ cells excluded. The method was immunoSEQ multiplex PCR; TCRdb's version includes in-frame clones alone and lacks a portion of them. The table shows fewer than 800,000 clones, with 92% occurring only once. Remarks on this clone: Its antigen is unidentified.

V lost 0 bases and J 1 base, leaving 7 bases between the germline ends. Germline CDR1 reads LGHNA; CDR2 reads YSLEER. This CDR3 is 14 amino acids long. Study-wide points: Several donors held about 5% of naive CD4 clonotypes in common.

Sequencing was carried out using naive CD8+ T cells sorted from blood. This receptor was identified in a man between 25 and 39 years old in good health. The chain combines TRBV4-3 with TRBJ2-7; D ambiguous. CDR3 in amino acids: CASSQDHSSYEQYF. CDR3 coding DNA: TGCGCCAGCAGCCAAGATCACAGTTCCTACGAGCAGTACTTC.